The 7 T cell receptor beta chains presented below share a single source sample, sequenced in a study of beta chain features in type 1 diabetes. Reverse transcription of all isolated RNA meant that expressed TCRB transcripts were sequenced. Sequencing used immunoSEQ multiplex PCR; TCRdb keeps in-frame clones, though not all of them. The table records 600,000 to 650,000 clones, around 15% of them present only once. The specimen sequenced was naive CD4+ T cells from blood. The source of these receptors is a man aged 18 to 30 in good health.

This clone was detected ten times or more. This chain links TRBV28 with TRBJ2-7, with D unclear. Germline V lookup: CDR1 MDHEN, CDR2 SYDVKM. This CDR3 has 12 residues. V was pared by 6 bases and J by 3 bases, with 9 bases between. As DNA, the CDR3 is TGTGCCAGCAGGGTCTCGGGCTACGAGCAGTACTTC. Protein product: CASRVSGYEQYF.

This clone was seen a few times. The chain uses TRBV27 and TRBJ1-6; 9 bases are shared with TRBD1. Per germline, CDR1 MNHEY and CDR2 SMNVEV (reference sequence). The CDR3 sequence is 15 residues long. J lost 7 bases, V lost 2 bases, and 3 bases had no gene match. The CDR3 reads CASSLRDRVNSPLHF. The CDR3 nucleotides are TGTGCCAGCAGTTTACGGGACAGGGTGAATTCACCCCTCCACTTT.

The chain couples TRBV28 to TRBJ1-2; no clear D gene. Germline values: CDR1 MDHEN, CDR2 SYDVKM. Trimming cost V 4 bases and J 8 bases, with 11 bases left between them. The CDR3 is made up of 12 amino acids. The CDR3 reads CASSSSKGGYTF. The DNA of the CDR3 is TGTGCCAGCAGTTCCTCCAAGGGAGGCTACACCTTC.

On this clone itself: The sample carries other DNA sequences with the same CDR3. CDR3 sequence reads: CASSRGLYNEQFF. The CDR3 DNA reads TGTGCCAGCAGCCGCGGACTCTACAATGAGCAGTTCTTC. This chain joins TRBV4-2 and TRBJ2-1; D may be TRBD2 (5 bases). The CDR3 spans 13 residues. Germline V CDR1 and CDR2: LGHNA, YNFKEQ. With 4 bases removed from V and 3 bases from J, the gap between germline ends came to 7 bases.

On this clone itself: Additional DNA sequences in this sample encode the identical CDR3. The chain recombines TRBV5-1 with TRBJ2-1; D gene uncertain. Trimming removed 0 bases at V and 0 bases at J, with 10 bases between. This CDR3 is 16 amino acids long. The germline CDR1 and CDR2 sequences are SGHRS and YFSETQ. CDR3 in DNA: TGCGCCAGCAGCTTGGAAGGCCGGAGCTCCTACAATGAGCAGTTCTTC. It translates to CASSLEGRSSYNEQFF.

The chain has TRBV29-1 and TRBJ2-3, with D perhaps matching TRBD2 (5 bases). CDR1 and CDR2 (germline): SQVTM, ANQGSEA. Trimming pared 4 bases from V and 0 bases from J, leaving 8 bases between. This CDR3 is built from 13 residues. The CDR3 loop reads CSVASFSTDTQYF. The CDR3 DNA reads TGCAGCGTTGCTAGCTTCAGCACAGATACGCAGTATTTT.

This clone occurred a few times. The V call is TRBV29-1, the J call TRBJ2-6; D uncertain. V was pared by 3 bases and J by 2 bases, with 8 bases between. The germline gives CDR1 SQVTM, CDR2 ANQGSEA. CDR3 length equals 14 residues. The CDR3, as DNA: TGCAGCGTTGAGTTTGGTGCTGGGGCCAACGTCCTGACTTTC. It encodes CSVEFGAGANVLTF.